These 6 T cell receptor beta chains came from one sample sequenced in a study of cytomegalovirus exposure and HLA in healthy donors. Vbeta (60) and Jbeta (13) primers were used in the PCR. Sequenced by immunoSEQ multiplex PCR; TCRdb stores in-frame clones only, minus some. The table lists 200,000 to 300,000 clones, around 80% of them singletons, with 4.5% to 6% in the top ten. The material sequenced was PBMCs. Every receptor here comes from a woman between 40 and 50 years old in good health and CMV-seropositive.

The chain joins TRBV5-1 to TRBJ1-1; D might be TRBD1 (5 bases). This CDR3 spans 14 amino acids. The germline V gene encodes CDR1 SGHRS and CDR2 YFSETQ. V lost 1 base to trimming and J lost 2 bases, with 9 bases between them. In DNA form, the CDR3 reads TGCGCCAGCAGCTTGATGGGGACTAACACTGAAGCTTTCTTT. Its protein product is CASSLMGTNTEAFF.

J is TRBJ2-2 and V is TRBV9; tentative D call: TRBD1 (6 bases). The V gene's germline CDR1 is SGDLS and CDR2 YYNGEE. V gave up 0 bases and J gave up 5 bases, with 14 bases separating them. The CDR3 is 16 amino acids. CDR3 in amino acids: CASSVAGPQGTGELFF. CDR3 nucleotides: TGTGCCAGCAGCGTAGCGGGGCCCCAGGGGACCGGGGAGCTGTTTTTT.

The CDR3: CASSRSTGVHEQYF. The DNA for the CDR3 is TGCGCCAGCAGCCGATCAACAGGGGTCCACGAGCAGTACTTC. The V and J genes are TRBV4-1 and TRBJ2-7, with 7 bases matching TRBD1. The CDR3 sequence is 14 residues long. The J segment lost 5 bases and the V segment lost 4 bases, leaving 8 bases of the junction unmatched. CDR1 is MGHRA, CDR2 YSYEKL, per germline.

CDR3 in amino acids: CASSQDLGGGARYEQYF. CDR3 nucleotides: TGTGCCAGCAGCCAAGATTTGGGCGGGGGGGCGCGCTACGAGCAGTACTTC. This sequence joins TRBV4-2 and TRBJ2-7; 9 bases are shared with TRBD2. With 0 bases clipped from V and 3 bases from J, the junction kept 9 bases outside the gene matches. The germline CDR1 and CDR2 sequences are LGHNA and YNFKEQ. This CDR3 has 17 residues.

The chain employs TRBV15 and TRBJ1-4, with unresolved D. The CDR3 is 14 residues long. Trimming removed 3 bases from V and 4 bases from J, with 9 bases in between. Germline loops: CDR1 LNHNV, CDR2 YYDKDF (reference sequence). The CDR3 is CATSSFGDNEKLFF. The CDR3 bases are TGTGCCACCAGCAGTTTCGGGGATAATGAAAAACTGTTTTTT.

The rearrangement uses TRBV19 and TRBJ1-2, with 8 nucleotides matching TRBD1. Germline CDR1 is LNHDA and CDR2 is SQIVND (reference sequence). CDR3 size: 15 residues. The trim removed 4 bases at V and 5 bases at J, leaving 9 bases unmatched. The CDR3 region is CASSTVDRARYGYTF. The CDR3 nucleotides read TGTGCCAGTAGTACAGTGGACAGGGCGAGATATGGCTACACCTTC.